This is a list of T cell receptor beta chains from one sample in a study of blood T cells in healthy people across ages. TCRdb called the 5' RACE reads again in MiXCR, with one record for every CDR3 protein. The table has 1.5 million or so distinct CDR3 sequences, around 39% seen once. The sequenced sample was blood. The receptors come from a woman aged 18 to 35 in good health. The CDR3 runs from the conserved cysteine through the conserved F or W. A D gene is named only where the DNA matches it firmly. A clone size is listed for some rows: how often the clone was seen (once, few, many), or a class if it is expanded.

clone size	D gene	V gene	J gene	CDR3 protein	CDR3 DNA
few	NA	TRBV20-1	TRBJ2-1	CSASSGFYNEQFF	TGCAGTGCCTCGAGCGGATTTTACAATGAGCAGTTCTTC
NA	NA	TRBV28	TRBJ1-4	CASRPLAGGGEKLFF	TGTGCCAGCAGACCCCTAGCGGGGGGAGGTGAAAAACTGTTTTTT
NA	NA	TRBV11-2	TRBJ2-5	CASRSARVRNEQYF	TGTGCCAGCAGGTCAGCCAGGGTTCGGAATGAGCAGTACTTC
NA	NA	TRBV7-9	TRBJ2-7	CASSLFGSGDYEQYF	TGTGCCAGCAGCTTATTCGGTAGCGGAGACTACGAGCAGTACTTC
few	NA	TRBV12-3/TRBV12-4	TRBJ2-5	CASRYDDETQYF	TGTGCCAGCAGATATGATGACGAGACCCAGTACTTC
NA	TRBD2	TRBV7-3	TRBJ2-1	CASSRTGGSNNEQFF	TGTGCCAGCAGCCGAACGGGGGGATCGAACAATGAGCAGTTCTTC
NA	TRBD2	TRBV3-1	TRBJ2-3	CASSHEGLEEDTQYF	TGTGCCAGCAGCCACGAGGGACTAGAAGAGGATACGCAGTATTTT
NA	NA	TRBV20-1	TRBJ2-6	CSAIGQSGANVLTF	TGCAGTGCTATTGGACAGTCGGGGGCCAACGTCCTGACTTTC
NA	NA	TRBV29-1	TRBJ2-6	CSVVLPGLSGANVLTF	TGCAGCGTTGTTTTGCCAGGCCTATCTGGGGCCAACGTCCTGACTTTC
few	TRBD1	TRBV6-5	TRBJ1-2	CASSYSSWTGLYGYTF	TGTGCCAGCAGTTACTCGTCATGGACAGGGCTCTATGGCTACACCTTC
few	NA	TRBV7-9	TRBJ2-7	CASSLQGGRSYEQYF	TGTGCCAGCAGCTTACAGGGTGGACGCTCCTACGAGCAGTACTTC
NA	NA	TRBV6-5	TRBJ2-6	CASRAGISGANVLTF	TGTGCCAGCAGAGCAGGGATTTCTGGGGCCAACGTCCTGACTTTC
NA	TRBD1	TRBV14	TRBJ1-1	CASSSRQGWTEAFF	TGTGCCAGCAGCTCCCGACAGGGTTGGACTGAAGCTTTCTTT
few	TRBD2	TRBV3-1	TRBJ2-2	CASSRRPGTSPGELFF	TGTGCCAGCAGCAGACGGCCGGGGACTAGTCCCGGGGAGCTGTTTTTT
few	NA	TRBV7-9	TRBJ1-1	CASSLGRGSYTEAFF	TGTGCCAGCAGCTTAGGCCGGGGCAGTTACACTGAAGCTTTCTTT
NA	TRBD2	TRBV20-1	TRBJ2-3	CSAEYGGDTQYF	TGCAGTGCCGAATACGGGGGGGATACGCAGTATTTT
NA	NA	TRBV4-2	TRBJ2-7	CASSPGPASYEQYF	TGTGCCAGCAGCCCGGGACCAGCGAGCTACGAGCAGTACTTC
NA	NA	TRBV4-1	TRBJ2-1	CASRSETGSGSYNEQFF	TGCGCCAGCAGGTCAGAAACAGGGTCCGGGTCCTACAATGAGCAGTTCTTC
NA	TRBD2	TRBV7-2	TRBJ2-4	CASSRTSGRALYGQYF	TGTGCCAGCAGCCGGACTAGCGGGAGGGCCTTGTACGGGCAGTACTTC
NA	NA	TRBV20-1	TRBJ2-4	CSADVGSKNIQYF	TGCAGTGCTGACGTGGGGTCCAAAAACATTCAGTACTTC
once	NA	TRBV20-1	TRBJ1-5	CSARNNNQPQHF	TGCAGTGCTAGAAACAACAATCAGCCCCAGCATTTT
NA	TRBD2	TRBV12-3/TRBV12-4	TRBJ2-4	CASTPLAAKNIQYF	TGTGCCAGCACCCCACTAGCGGCCAAAAACATTCAGTACTTC
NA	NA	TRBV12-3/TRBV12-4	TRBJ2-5	CASSSLSGRAYHNEQYF	TGTGCCAGCAGTTCCCTTAGCGGTAGGGCGTACCACAATGAGCAGTACTTC
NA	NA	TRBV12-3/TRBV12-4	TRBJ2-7	CASSPSASLNEQYF	TGTGCCAGCAGTCCCTCCGCAAGTCTCAACGAGCAGTACTTC
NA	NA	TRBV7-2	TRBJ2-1	CASSPMGPTYNEQFF	TGTGCCAGCAGCCCCATGGGACCAACCTACAATGAGCAGTTCTTC
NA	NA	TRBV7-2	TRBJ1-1	CASSLRGVLGTEAFF	TGTGCCAGCAGCTTACGGGGGGTTCTGGGCACTGAAGCTTTCTTT
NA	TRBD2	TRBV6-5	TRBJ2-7	CASKGLAGGTDEQYF	TGTGCCAGCAAGGGACTAGCGGGAGGAACCGACGAGCAGTACTTC
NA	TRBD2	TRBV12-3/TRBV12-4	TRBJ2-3	CASSPEGGRTDTQYF	TGTGCCAGCAGCCCAGAGGGCGGGAGAACAGATACGCAGTATTTT
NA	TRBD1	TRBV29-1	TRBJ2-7	CSVRTGPPYEQYF	TGCAGCGTTAGGACAGGACCCCCTTACGAGCAGTACTTC
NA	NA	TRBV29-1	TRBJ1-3	CSVADGGNTIYF	TGCAGCGTTGCCGATGGGGGAAACACCATATATTTT
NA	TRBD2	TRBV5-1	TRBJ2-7	CASSSTSGLIYEQYF	TGCGCCAGCAGCTCTACTAGCGGACTAATCTACGAGCAGTACTTC
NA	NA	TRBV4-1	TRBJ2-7	CASSQSARDGCEQYF	TGCGCCAGCAGCCAGTCAGCCCGGGACGGTTGCGAGCAGTACTTC